The 9 T cell receptor beta chains below were found in one sample sequenced in a study of T-cell memory formation after mild COVID-19. Using its own MiXCR run on the 5' RACE reads, TCRdb lists one record per CDR3 protein. The table lists a few hundred thousand distinct CDR3 sequences, roughly a fifth of them singletons, with under 25% in the top ten. The sequenced material came from PBMCs or a T cell subset sorted from them (not recorded which). Source of these receptors: a man aged 18 to 30 who had mild COVID-19 (a few samples of this study predate the infection). Cell type and time point are not known.

This clonotype was counted a few times. The chain is built from TRBV12-3 or TRBV12-4 and TRBJ2-2, with D hard to call. V was pared by 1 base and J by 4 bases, with 10 bases between. The length of the CDR3 is 15 residues. The CDR3: CASSLGSLGTGELFF. CDR3 bases: TGTGCCAGCAGTTTAGGGAGTTTAGGCACCGGGGAGCTGTTTTTT.

This rearrangement joins TRBV5-1 to TRBJ2-7; TRBD1 matches at 7 bases. The CDR3 sequence is 14 residues long. V trimming: 2 bases; J trimming: 2 bases; junction bases outside the gene matches: 4. The germline V gene encodes CDR1 SGHRS and CDR2 YFSETQ. The CDR3 protein is CASSFTGAPYEQYF. CDR3 in DNA: TGCGCCAGCAGCTTCACAGGGGCCCCCTACGAGCAGTACTTC.

The chain recombines TRBV24-1 with TRBJ2-3; D might be TRBD1 (5 bases). Germline-derived CDR1 and CDR2 are KGHDR and SFDVKD. The ends were cut back, 2 bases at V and 2 bases at J, with 10 bases in the middle. The CDR3 contains 15 residues. This chain's CDR3 is CATSDSDSATDTQYF. In DNA form, the CDR3 reads TGTGCCACCAGTGATTCCGACAGCGCCACAGATACGCAGTATTTT.

This chain connects TRBV6-2 or TRBV6-3 to TRBJ2-5, with D perhaps matching TRBD1 (6 bases). This CDR3 has 14 amino acids. The germline V and J ends were trimmed by 7 bases and 7 bases, with 19 bases remaining between them. CDR1 MNHEY and CDR2 SVGEGT come from the germline V gene. Here the CDR3 reads CASTQGPNMGTQYF. The CDR3 DNA reads as TGTGCCAGCACCCAGGGGCCAAATATGGGGACCCAGTACTTC.

This sequence joins TRBV24-1 and TRBJ2-5, with D possibly matching TRBD2 (6 bases). The V and J ends lost 3 bases and 2 bases respectively, with 12 bases between them. The V gene's germline CDR1 is KGHDR and CDR2 SFDVKD. This CDR3 has 15 amino acids. The CDR3 is CATSDNGGPQETQYF. The CDR3 nucleotides are TGTGCCACCAGTGATAACGGGGGACCGCAAGAGACCCAGTACTTC.

This clonotype was counted between two and nine times. V is TRBV4-2 and J is TRBJ2-3; 8 bases fit TRBD1. Germline loops: CDR1 LGHNA, CDR2 YNFKEQ. The ends lost 1 base at V and 1 base at J; junction bases unmatched: 4. The CDR3 extends over 16 amino acids. The CDR3: CASSQGQGLGTDTQYF. For the CDR3, the DNA is TGTGCCAGCAGCCAAGGACAGGGGCTAGGCACAGATACGCAGTATTTT.

The chain joins TRBV27 to TRBJ2-1; 8 nucleotides align to TRBD2. CDR1 is MNHEY, CDR2 SMNVEV, per germline (reference sequence). Trimming removed 6 bases from V and 4 bases from J; junction bases left unmatched: 5. The CDR3 contains 14 residues. The CDR3 loop reads CASSPGGVYNEQFF. CDR3 bases: TGTGCCAGCAGCCCCGGGGGGGTGTACAATGAGCAGTTCTTC.

CDR3 sequence reads: CSASGLVSSNTQYF. In nucleotides, the CDR3 is TGCAGTGCTTCGGGACTAGTTTCGTCAAATACGCAGTATTTT. This chain connects TRBV20-1 to TRBJ2-3, with 8 positions matching TRBD2. V lost 5 bases and J lost 7; bases outside the gene matches: 11. The germline V gene has CDR1 DFQATT and CDR2 SNEGSKA (reference sequence). The CDR3 length is 14 residues.

The J gene is TRBJ1-1, the V gene TRBV7-2; no clear D gene. Germline V gene sequence: CDR1 SGHTA, CDR2 FQGNSA. The CDR3 extends over 14 amino acids. V was trimmed by 5 bases and J by 1 base, leaving 11 bases between them. CDR3 sequence (DNA): TGTGCCAGCAGCCCCCGACCGGGGAACACTGAAGCTTTCTTT. This encodes CASSPRPGNTEAFF.